This TCR beta chain is from a study of T-cell memory formation after mild COVID-19. This clonotype has only a few counts. TCRdb fed the 5' RACE reads into MiXCR, producing one record per CDR3 protein. This table holds about 110,000 distinct CDR3 sequences, 15% to 20% found once. Germline CDR1 and CDR2: SEHNR and FQNEAQ (reference sequence). The junction had 6 bases not matched to a gene; V was cut back by 5 bases and J by 2 bases. The CDR3 runs to 15 residues. The TCR sequence derives from a man between 18 and 29 years old who had mild COVID-19 (a few samples of this study predate the infection). Cell type and time point are not known. Sequencing used PBMCs or a T cell subset sorted from them (not recorded which). This chain connects TRBV7-9 to TRBJ1-1; TRBD1 matches 9 bases. CDR3: CASSEWDRDNTEAFF. Written as DNA, the CDR3 is TGTGCCAGCAGCGAATGGGACAGGGATAACACTGAAGCTTTCTTT.